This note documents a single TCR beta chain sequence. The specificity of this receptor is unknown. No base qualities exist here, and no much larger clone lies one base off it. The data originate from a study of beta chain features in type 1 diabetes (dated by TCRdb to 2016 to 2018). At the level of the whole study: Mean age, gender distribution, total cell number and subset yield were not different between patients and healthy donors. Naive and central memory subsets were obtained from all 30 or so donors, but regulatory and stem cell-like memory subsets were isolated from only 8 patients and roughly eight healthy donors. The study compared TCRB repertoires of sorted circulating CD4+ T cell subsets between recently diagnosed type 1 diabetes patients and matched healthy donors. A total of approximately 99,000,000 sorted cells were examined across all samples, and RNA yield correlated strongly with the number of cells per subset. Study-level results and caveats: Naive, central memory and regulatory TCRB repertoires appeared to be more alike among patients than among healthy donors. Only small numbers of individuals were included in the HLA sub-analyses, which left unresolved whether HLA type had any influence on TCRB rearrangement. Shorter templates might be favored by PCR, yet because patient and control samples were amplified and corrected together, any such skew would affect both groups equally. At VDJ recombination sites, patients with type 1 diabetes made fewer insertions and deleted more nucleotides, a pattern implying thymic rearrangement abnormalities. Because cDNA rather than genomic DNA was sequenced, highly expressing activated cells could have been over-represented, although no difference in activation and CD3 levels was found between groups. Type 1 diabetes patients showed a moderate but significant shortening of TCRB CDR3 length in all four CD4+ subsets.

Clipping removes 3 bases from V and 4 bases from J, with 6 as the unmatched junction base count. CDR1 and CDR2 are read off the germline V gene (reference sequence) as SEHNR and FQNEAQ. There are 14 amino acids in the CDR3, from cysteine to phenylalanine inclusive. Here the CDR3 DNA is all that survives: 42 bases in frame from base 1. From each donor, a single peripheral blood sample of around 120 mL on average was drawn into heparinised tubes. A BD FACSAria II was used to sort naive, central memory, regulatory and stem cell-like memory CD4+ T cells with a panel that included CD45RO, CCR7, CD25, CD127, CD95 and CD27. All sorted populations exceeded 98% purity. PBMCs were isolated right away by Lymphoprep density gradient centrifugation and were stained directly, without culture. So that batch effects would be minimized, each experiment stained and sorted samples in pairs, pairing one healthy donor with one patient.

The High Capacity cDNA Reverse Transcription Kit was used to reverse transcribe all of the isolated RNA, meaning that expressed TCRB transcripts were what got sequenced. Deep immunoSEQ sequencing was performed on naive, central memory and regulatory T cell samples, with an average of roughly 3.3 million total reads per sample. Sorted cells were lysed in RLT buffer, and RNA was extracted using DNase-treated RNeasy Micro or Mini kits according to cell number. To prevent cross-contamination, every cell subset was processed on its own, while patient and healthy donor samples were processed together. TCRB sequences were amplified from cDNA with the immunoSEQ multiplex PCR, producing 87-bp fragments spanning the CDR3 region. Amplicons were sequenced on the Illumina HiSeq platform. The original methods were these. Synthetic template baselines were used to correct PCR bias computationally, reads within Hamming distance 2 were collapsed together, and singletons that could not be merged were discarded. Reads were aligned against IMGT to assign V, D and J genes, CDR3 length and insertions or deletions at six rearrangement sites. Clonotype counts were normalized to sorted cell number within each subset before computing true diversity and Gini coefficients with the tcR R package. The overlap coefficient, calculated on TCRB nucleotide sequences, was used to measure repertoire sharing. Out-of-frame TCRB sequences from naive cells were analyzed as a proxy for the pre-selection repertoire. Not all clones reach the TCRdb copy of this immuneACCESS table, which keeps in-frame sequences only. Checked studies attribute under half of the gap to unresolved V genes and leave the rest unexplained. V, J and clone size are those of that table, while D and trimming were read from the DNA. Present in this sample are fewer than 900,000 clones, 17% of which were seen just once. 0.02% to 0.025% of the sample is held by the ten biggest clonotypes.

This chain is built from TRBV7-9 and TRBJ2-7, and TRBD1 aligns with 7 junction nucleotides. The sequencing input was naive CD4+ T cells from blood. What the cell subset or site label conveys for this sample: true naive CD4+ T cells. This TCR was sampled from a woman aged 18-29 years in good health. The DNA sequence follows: TGTGCCAGCAGCTTTGGGACAGATTTTTACGAGCAGTACTTC. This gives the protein CASSFGTDFYEQYF. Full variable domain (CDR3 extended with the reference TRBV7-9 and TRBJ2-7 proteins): DTGVSQNPRHKITKRGQNVTFRCDPISEHNRLYWYRQTLGQGPEFLTYFQNEAQLEKSRLLSDRFSAERPKGSFSTLEIQRTEQGDSAMYLCASSFGTDFYEQYFGPGTRLTVT.